The 15 T cell receptor beta chains in this list originate from one sample, sequenced in a study of somatic mutations in cytotoxic T cells in rheumatoid arthritis. Assay: immunoSEQ multiplex PCR; the TCRdb copy retains only in-frame clones and omits some. The sample contains around 13,000 clones, about four fifths of which appear only once. Input material: CD8+ T cells sorted from blood. The receptors stem from an adult with rheumatoid arthritis.

The chain combines TRBV4-1 with TRBJ2-7, with 11 bases that match TRBD1. Trimming took 3 bases from V and 3 from J; bases not matched to a gene: 7. This CDR3 region has 16 residues. Germline CDR1 reads MGHRA; CDR2 reads YSYEKL. CDR3 loop: CASSQAPGTGGYEQYF. CDR3 nucleotide sequence: TGCGCCAGCAGCCAGGCGCCCGGGACAGGGGGCTACGAGCAGTACTTC.

The J gene is TRBJ2-5, the V gene TRBV29-1; D unresolved. Germline V gene sequence: CDR1 SQVTM, CDR2 ANQGSEA. Deletions cut 4 bases from V and 5 bases from J, with 5 bases between. The CDR3 sequence is 10 residues long. The CDR3 sequence is CSVVSETQYF. Written as DNA, the CDR3 is TGCAGCGTTGTCTCCGAGACCCAGTACTTC.

V usage is TRBV2 and J usage is TRBJ2-3; 11 bases agree with TRBD2. V trimming: 4 bases; J trimming: 5 bases; junction bases outside the gene matches: 5. The germline V gene has CDR1 SNHLY and CDR2 FYNNEI. This CDR3 has 15 amino acids. CDR3 region: CASSAVLAGGDTQYF. The CDR3 nucleotides read TGTGCCAGCAGTGCGGTGCTAGCGGGAGGAGATACGCAGTATTTT.

This chain links TRBV28 with TRBJ1-2, with D hard to call. Germline lookup yields CDR1 MDHEN and CDR2 SYDVKM. This CDR3 has 16 amino acids. Between the trimmed V and J ends, which lost 7 bases and 3 bases, there was a span of 21 bases. CDR3 bases: TGTGCCAGCAATACCTTACAGCACCACGTGGACTATGGCTACACCTTC. Translated: CASNTLQHHVDYGYTF.

The chain combines TRBV6-1 with TRBJ2-6; possible D gene TRBD1, 5 bases. Germline V CDR1 and CDR2: MNHNS, SASEGT. Trimming removed 0 bases from V and 0 bases from J, with 6 bases in between. CDR3 length: 16 amino acids. This CDR3 is CASSEAQGSGANVLTF. For the CDR3, the DNA is TGTGCCAGCAGTGAAGCGCAGGGCTCTGGGGCCAACGTCCTGACTTTC.

The genes are TRBV5-1 and TRBJ2-5; 16 nucleotides match TRBD2. V lost 1 base to trimming and J lost 2 bases; unmatched junction nucleotides: 8. CDR1 and CDR2 (germline): SGHRS, YFSETQ. The CDR3 runs to 19 residues. The DNA of the CDR3 is TGCGCCAGCAGCTTGTTGGGGACTAGCGGGAGGGGTATACAAGAGACCCAGTACTTC. This translates into CASSLLGTSGRGIQETQYF.

This chain uses TRBV11-3 with TRBJ2-3; 8 nucleotides line up with TRBD1. This CDR3 is 15 amino acids long. Germline values: CDR1 SGHNT, CDR2 YENEEA. V shed 5 bases and J 2 bases; nucleotides not matched to a gene: 6. In DNA, the CDR3 is TGTGCCAGCAGCGCCCGACAGGGGACCACAGATACGCAGTATTTT. This codes for CASSARQGTTDTQYF.

The J gene is TRBJ1-1, the V gene TRBV2, with no clear D. The CDR3 is 12 residues long. Between the trimmed V and J ends, which lost 8 bases and 4 bases, there was a span of 11 bases. The germline gives CDR1 SNHLY, CDR2 FYNNEI. CDR3 DNA sequence: TGTGCCAGCCAGGAGGTTACCACTGAAGCTTTCTTT. Protein product: CASQEVTTEAFF.

V usage is TRBV5-5 and J usage is TRBJ1-2; D not certain. This CDR3 comprises 15 residues. The germline V gene has CDR1 SGHKS and CDR2 YYEKEE (reference sequence). Trimming removed 4 bases from V and 2 bases from J, with 15 bases in between. In nucleotides, the CDR3 is TGTGCCAGCAGCAATAGATTGACAAGCAACTATGGCTACACCTTC. Amino acids: CASSNRLTSNYGYTF.

The rearrangement links TRBV27 to TRBJ1-1; D call uncertain. CDR1 is MNHEY, CDR2 SMNVEV, per germline (reference sequence). The CDR3 consists of 13 residues. Trimming shortened V by 9 bases and J by 3 bases, and 14 bases separated the two germline ends. The DNA for the CDR3 is TGTGCCAGTATGACGTATTCGGACACTGAAGCTTTCTTT. This gives the protein CASMTYSDTEAFF.

V usage is TRBV6-5 and J usage is TRBJ2-3, with D possibly being TRBD1 or TRBD2 (5 bases each). The V and J ends lost 5 bases and 10 bases respectively, with 22 bases between them. The CDR3 spans 15 residues. Germline V CDR1 and CDR2: MNHEY, SVGAGI. CDR3 nucleotides: TGTGCCAGCAGTAACCTACCGGGACCCATACAGGCGCAGTATTTT. Encoded protein: CASSNLPGPIQAQYF.

The V gene is TRBV7-2, the J gene TRBJ2-3, with D possibly matching TRBD2 (6 bases). The length of the CDR3 is 18 residues. Germline-derived CDR1 and CDR2 are SGHTA and FQGNSA. With 5 bases removed from V and 0 bases from J, the gap between germline ends came to 21 bases. The CDR3 nucleotides read TGTGCCAGCAGCCGCTCGTGGGCGGGGCCAATGAGCACAGATACGCAGTATTTT. It codes for CASSRSWAGPMSTDTQYF.

The chain combines TRBV6-1 with TRBJ2-7; D is undetermined. V lost 5 bases, J lost 2 bases, and 10 bases lay in between. The germline V gene has CDR1 MNHNS and CDR2 SASEGT. The CDR3 sequence is 13 residues long. CDR3 loop: CASSPRVAYEQYF. CDR3 DNA: TGTGCCAGCAGTCCGCGCGTGGCCTACGAGCAGTACTTC.

The chain uses TRBV27 and TRBJ1-2; 9 nucleotides line up with TRBD1. Germline values: CDR1 MNHEY, CDR2 SMNVEV (reference sequence). Losses at the gene ends were 5 bases for V and 8 bases for J; bases not matched to a gene: 12. This CDR3 has 15 residues. For the CDR3, the DNA is TGTGCCAGCAGTCTCGTACAGGGGGCGGCTCGGGGCTACACCTTC. This gives the protein CASSLVQGAARGYTF.

This chain joins TRBV9 and TRBJ2-2; no clear D gene. The germline V gene encodes CDR1 SGDLS and CDR2 YYNGEE. The V end was cut by 2 bases, the J end by 1 base, with 6 bases between. The CDR3 runs 14 residues. As DNA, the CDR3 is TGTGCCAGCAGCGTCGAGTTGAACACCGGGGAGCTGTTTTTT. Its translation: CASSVELNTGELFF.